The entry that follows covers one TCR beta chain sequence. The clone's antigen remains unknown. No much larger clone exists at a distance of one base, and base qualities are not known. Each collaborating institution followed its own protocols to collect whole blood in K2EDTA tubes. For TCRbeta analysis, collaborator samples were shipped as frozen whole blood, as isolated PBMCs, or as DNA extracted from either sample type. This sample was included in a study of blood T cell repertoires in COVID-19 (dated by TCRdb to the early 2020s). For the wider study: Samples from collaborators originated in the United States, Italy and Spain and spanned both the acute and convalescent phases of COVID-19. The prospective study material was composed of cDNA or gDNA derived from T cells, B-cell-depleted T cells, or PBMCs. The dataset comprised deeply sampled blood TCRbeta repertoires from subjects exposed to, actively infected with, or recovered from COVID-19. A freely available public database, intended as a resource for researchers studying the immune response to SARS-CoV-2, is where the repertoires were released. The samples were drawn from two sources: the first 160 participants of the ongoing ImmuneRACE study, and 1,200 or so subjects contributed by 6 global collaborators. The sample metadata nearly always contained a de-identified subject ID, COVID-19 status, age in years and sex. Where HLA class I and class II types were available, the types were taken from metadata supplied by the sample provider, not from assay-based typing.

The immunoSEQ Assay, a bias-controlled multiplex PCR, was used to amplify TCRbeta CDR3 regions from genomic DNA. The original methods were these. The number of nucleated cells in each sample was estimated by amplification of reference gene primers within the assay. To quantify the absolute abundance of each unique TCRbeta CDR3 rearrangement, sequence reads were collapsed and filtered. For each sample, productive Simpson clonality was calculated by taking the square root of Simpson's diversity index across productive rearrangements. Entries here come from immuneACCESS through TCRdb and include only in-frame sequences with V and J called. Some clones fail to appear in such tables; in the studies checked, an unresolved V gene covers under half of the shortfall, and the cause of the remainder is unknown. V and J calls and clone size are those listed in that table; D and trimming were worked out from the DNA. In all, the sample holds around 150,000 clones, and around 75% of those were seen once. About 14% of the sample rests with the top ten.

From cysteine to phenylalanine, the CDR3 is 15 amino acids long. Only the CDR3 part of the read is kept: 45 bases, read in frame from the first base. V is clipped by 1 base and J by 0 bases, and the sequence between their germline boundaries is 10 bases long. CDR1 SGHNT and CDR2 YYREEE are derived from the germline V gene (reference sequence). What the research found in general, with its limitations: The amount of clinical and demographic metadata varied by source and participant and was provided uncurated.

The chain uses TRBV5-4 and TRBJ1-1; TRBD1 is perhaps the D gene, given 6 matching bases. The clonotype comes from a woman of 80 years or more with acute or convalescent COVID-19. Sample: peripheral blood. The DNA is as follows: TGTGCCAGCAGCTTGATGGACAGACTGAACACTGAAGCTTTCTTT. Its protein product is CASSLMDRLNTEAFF.